The 27 T cell receptor beta chains below all came from one sample that was sequenced in a study of Graves' ophthalmopathy and Graves' hyperthyroidism. TCR beta CDR3 amplification used RNA transcripts. The library came from an HTBI-primed first-round RT-PCR and a second-round multiplex PCR. TCRdb re-analysed the multiplex PCR reads in MiXCR, keeping a single row per CDR3 protein. This table has about 25,000 distinct CDR3 sequences, almost 50% appearing once. Sequencing was carried out using peripheral blood. These receptors were obtained from an adult woman with stable Graves' hyperthyroidism.

For this clonotype: Here the CDR3 omits its conserved ending phenylalanine or tryptophan, so a read error is the likely source. No DNA is shown, since the ends of the CDR3 on it are uncertain; the CDR3 is the one TCRdb lists. The chain joins TRBV12-5 to TRBJ2-2; TRBD2 was called by the table and not checked on the DNA. The CDR3 spans 16 residues, counting both ends. The germline gives CDR1 LGHNT, CDR2 FRNRAP. This CDR3 is CASGSMRAGRTGELVL.

This clonotype was seen repeatedly, ten times or more. The chain joins TRBV3-1 to TRBJ1-2; D is uncertain. The V gene lost 4 bases and the J gene lost 4 bases, with 7 bases spanning the gap. The length of the CDR3 is 12 residues. Germline loops: CDR1 LGHDT, CDR2 YNNKEL (reference sequence). CDR3 residues: CASSPGSYGYTF. CDR3 coding DNA: TGTGCCAGCAGCCCGGGCAGCTATGGCTACACCTTC.

The chain joins TRBV11-3 to TRBJ2-1; 7 bases fit TRBD1. The junction had 15 bases not matched to a gene; V was cut back by 5 bases and J by 5 bases. The CDR3 contains 17 residues. Germline CDR1 reads SGHNT; CDR2 reads YENEEA. The CDR3, as DNA: TGTGCCAGCAGCCACCTTCTACCGAAGGGACAGCACAATGAGCAGTTCTTC. This codes for CASSHLLPKGQHNEQFF.

V gene TRBV20-1 combines with J gene TRBJ2-3, with TRBD2 matching over 11 bases. From germline, CDR1 is DFQATT and CDR2 SNEGSKA (reference sequence). The trim removed 0 bases at V and 1 base at J, leaving 6 bases unmatched. The CDR3 runs to 17 residues. The CDR3 region has the DNA TGCAGTGCTAGAGACCCTAGCGGGAGGAGGGGCACAGATACGCAGTATTTT. Amino acid sequence: CSARDPSGRRGTDTQYF.

The chain combines TRBV9 with TRBJ2-1; 9 bases align to TRBD2. Per germline, CDR1 SGDLS and CDR2 YYNGEE. The V segment lost 0 bases and the J segment 5 bases; nucleotides outside the gene matches: 9. The CDR3 has 17 residues. This CDR3 reads CASSVASETSGDNEQFF. In nucleotides, the CDR3 is TGTGCCAGCAGCGTAGCCTCCGAGACTAGCGGAGACAATGAGCAGTTCTTC.

This clonotype was seen a few times. The CDR3 reads CSVEGGKGEKLFF. Here the CDR3 DNA reads TGCAGCGTTGAAGGGGGGAAGGGGGAAAAACTGTTTTTT. The rearrangement joins TRBV29-1 to TRBJ1-4, with a tentative D call TRBD1 (5 bases). The CDR3 is 13 residues long. Germline V lookup: CDR1 SQVTM, CDR2 ANQGSEA. V was clipped by 1 base and J by 8 bases, with 11 bases between them.

This clonotype is medium-sized by share. The J gene is TRBJ1-5, the V gene TRBV7-9, with 8 nucleotides matching TRBD1. CDR1 is SEHNR and CDR2 is FQNEAQ in the germline V gene (reference sequence). The CDR3 contains 18 residues. V shed 5 bases, J shed 1 base, and the junction held 13 bases outside the gene matches. CDR3: CASSPGGRGRESNQPQHF. The CDR3 DNA reads as TGTGCCAGCAGCCCGGGGGGCAGGGGGCGTGAAAGCAATCAGCCCCAGCATTTT.

By its share, this clonotype is medium-sized. The V call is TRBV7-2, the J call TRBJ2-7; D not certain. The germline V gene has CDR1 SGHTA and CDR2 FQGNSA. V shed 2 bases and J shed 6 bases, with 8 bases lying between them. The CDR3 has 12 amino acids. CDR3 nucleotides: TGTGCCAGCAGCTTAAATCTTTTCGAGCAGTACTTC. It is translated as CASSLNLFEQYF.

The chain has TRBV20-1 and TRBJ2-7; D possibly corresponds to TRBD1 (5 bases). The V gene lost 3 bases and the J gene lost 2 bases, with 17 bases spanning the gap. The CDR3 is made up of 15 amino acids. The germline gives CDR1 DFQATT, CDR2 SNEGSKA (reference sequence). The DNA of the CDR3 is TGCAGTGCTAGGGGTACGCGGACAAAAACCTACGAGCAGTACTTC. This translates into CSARGTRTKTYEQYF.

This clonotype was counted at least ten times. The chain employs TRBV30 and TRBJ2-7, with 7 bases aligning to TRBD2. Germline assignment: CDR1 GTSNPN and CDR2 SVGIG (reference sequence). V shed 1 base and J 4 bases; nucleotides not matched to a gene: 4. CDR3 length: 13 residues. The CDR3 sequence is CAWSAWGGYEQYF. The CDR3, as DNA: TGTGCCTGGAGTGCCTGGGGAGGGTACGAGCAGTACTTC.

V usage is TRBV9 and J usage is TRBJ1-4; tentatively, D is TRBD1 (5 bases). CDR1 and CDR2 from the germline V gene are SGDLS and YYNGEE. Trimming stripped 3 bases from V and 0 bases from J, with 18 bases between. The CDR3 runs 18 residues. For the CDR3, the DNA is TGTGCCAGCAGCGCCAGGGACGGAGATCTTGCAACTAATGAAAAACTGTTTTTT. As protein: CASSARDGDLATNEKLFF.

The V gene is TRBV7-2, the J gene TRBJ1-5, with no clear D. This CDR3 spans 14 amino acids. V was cut by 3 bases and J by 4 bases, with 10 bases left in between. The V gene's germline CDR1 is SGHTA and CDR2 FQGNSA. CDR3 DNA sequence: TGTGCCAGCAGCTTTCCGGGAGAAAATCAGCCCCAGCATTTT. It translates to CASSFPGENQPQHF.

J is TRBJ1-5 and V is TRBV9, with 7 nucleotides matching TRBD1. J gave up 4 bases and V 4 bases, and 14 bases lay outside the gene matches. Germline V gene lookup returns CDR1 SGDLS and CDR2 YYNGEE. The CDR3 extends over 17 amino acids. The CDR3 sequence is CASSPRDRGDGNQPQHF. The CDR3 region has the DNA TGTGCCAGCAGCCCTCGGGACAGAGGGGATGGGAATCAGCCCCAGCATTTT.

There are many counts of this clonotype. A much more abundant neighbour one base away suggests this may be a read error. The chain joins TRBV4-1 to TRBJ2-7; the D is unclear. This CDR3 region has 17 residues. Germline V gene data show CDR1 as MGHRA and CDR2 as YSYEKL. Trimming stripped 1 base from V and 2 bases from J, with 18 bases between. The CDR3 nucleotides read TGCGCCAGCAGCCAAGTACCTACAGAATTTAAAGCCTACGAGCAGTACTTC. Translated: CASSQVPTEFKAYEQYF.

The chain has TRBV11-3 and TRBJ1-3; D is ambiguous. The CDR3 has 20 amino acids. Looked up from germline, CDR1 is SGHNT and CDR2 is YENEEA. Trimming removed 4 bases from V and 2 bases from J, with 27 bases in between. This CDR3 reads CASSYGLAVHYSGTGNTIYF. Here the CDR3 DNA reads TGTGCCAGCAGCTACGGACTAGCGGTTCATTACAGTGGTACTGGAAACACCATATATTTT.

This clonotype has at least ten counts. A read error may be the cause here, since a much bigger clone is one base away. In DNA, the CDR3 is TGCAGTGCTAGAGATCCCGGGGCAGGGGGCTATCGGCCCCAGCATTTT. Its protein is CSARDPGAGGYRPQHF. This chain links TRBV20-1 with TRBJ1-5; 8 bases line up with TRBD1. After removal of 0 bases from V and 9 bases from J, the junction contained 13 bases not matched to a gene. CDR1 and CDR2 from the germline V gene are DFQATT and SNEGSKA (reference sequence). CDR3 length: 16 residues.

This sequence joins TRBV10-3 and TRBJ2-7; D gene ambiguous. V gave up 5 bases and J gave up 0 bases, with 11 bases separating them. Germline CDR1 is ENHRY and CDR2 is SYGVKD. This CDR3 is built from 14 residues. CDR3: CAISSLPRSYEQYF. The DNA for the CDR3 is TGTGCCATCAGTTCACTCCCGCGCTCCTACGAGCAGTACTTC.

This chain uses TRBV7-2 with TRBJ2-6; 7 bases fit TRBD1. Trimming cost V 2 bases and J 16 bases; bases outside gene matches: 2. Germline CDR1 is SGHTA and CDR2 is FQGNSA. The CDR3 runs 11 residues. As DNA, the CDR3 is TGTGCCAGCAGCTTACAGGGGGTTCTGACTTTC. This translates into CASSLQGVLTF.

This rearrangement joins TRBV28 to TRBJ2-4; tentative D call: TRBD2 (5 bases). Germline V lookup: CDR1 MDHEN, CDR2 SYDVKM. The CDR3 sequence is 16 residues long. V dropped 3 bases and J dropped 1 base, with 13 bases sitting between them. The CDR3 nucleotides read TGTGCCAGCAGTTTCGGGGTGATGGGGGCCAAAAACATTCAGTACTTC. Protein: CASSFGVMGAKNIQYF.

This sequence joins TRBV11-2 and TRBJ1-5; D is unclear. Germline values: CDR1 SGHAT, CDR2 FQNNGV. V was pared by 4 bases and J by 9 bases, with 7 bases between. The length of the CDR3 is 11 residues. This CDR3 reads CASSSIGPQHF. In DNA form, the CDR3 reads TGTGCCAGCAGCTCAATAGGGCCCCAGCATTTT.

This clonotype was seen repeatedly, ten times or more. The chain couples TRBV18 to TRBJ2-1; 8 nucleotides align to TRBD2. The germline V gene encodes CDR1 KGHSH and CDR2 LQKENI. CDR3 size: 15 residues. J gave up 7 bases and V 3 bases, and 8 bases lay outside the gene matches. The CDR3 here is CASSPPVIAGNEQFF. CDR3 DNA sequence: TGTGCCAGCTCACCCCCAGTGATAGCGGGAAATGAGCAGTTCTTC.

This chain joins TRBV29-1 and TRBJ1-2, with 7 bases aligning to TRBD1. CDR1 SQVTM and CDR2 ANQGSEA come from the germline V gene. The CDR3 covers 11 residues. Trimming at V came to 7 bases and at J to 7 bases, leaving 6 bases not matched to a gene. CDR3 sequence (DNA): TGCAGCGCCCCAGGGGGTGCTGGCTACACCTTC. Translation gives CSAPGGAGYTF.

The chain uses TRBV7-9 and TRBJ2-7; D is tentatively TRBD1 or TRBD2 (6 bases each). This CDR3 region has 13 residues. Trimming took 1 base from V and 6 from J, leaving 10 bases between them. CDR1 SEHNR and CDR2 FQNEAQ come from the germline V gene (reference sequence). This chain's CDR3 is CASSLEQGGEQYF. In DNA, the CDR3 is TGTGCCAGCAGCTTAGAACAGGGAGGCGAGCAGTACTTC.

The chain links TRBV4-1 to TRBJ2-7; 10 positions agree with TRBD1. This CDR3 comprises 20 residues. Unmatched junction bases numbered 16, after V lost 0 bases and J lost 2 bases. Germline V lookup: CDR1 MGHRA, CDR2 YSYEKL. The CDR3 sequence: CASSQEGDRGRLPSAYEQYF. CDR3 bases: TGCGCCAGCAGCCAAGAGGGGGACAGGGGCCGACTACCGAGCGCCTACGAGCAGTACTTC.

V is TRBV29-1 and J is TRBJ1-5, with D unresolved. The CDR3 loop spans 16 amino acids. V lost 2 bases and J 1 base, leaving 15 bases between the germline ends. Germline V gene lookup returns CDR1 SQVTM and CDR2 ANQGSEA. Written as DNA, the CDR3 is TGCAGCGTTGAAAGCGGAGTGGTGATGAGCAATCAGCCCCAGCATTTT. It translates to CSVESGVVMSNQPQHF.

The chain links TRBV10-3 to TRBJ2-7; 7 positions agree with TRBD1. This CDR3 spans 13 amino acids. V shed 7 bases, J shed 4 bases, and the junction held 7 bases outside the gene matches. Per the germline V gene, CDR1 is ENHRY and CDR2 is SYGVKD. CDR3 sequence: CAITRDSGYEQYF. The CDR3 DNA sequence: TGTGCCATCACCCGGGACAGCGGTTACGAGCAGTACTTC.

The chain links TRBV7-2 to TRBJ2-1; 12 bases map to TRBD2. V gave up 1 base and J gave up 4 bases; unmatched junction bases: 2. The germline CDR1 and CDR2 sequences are SGHTA and FQGNSA. This CDR3 is built from 16 residues. The CDR3 region has the DNA TGTGCCAGCAGCTTAGGACTAGCGGGGGATTACAATGAGCAGTTCTTC. It is translated as CASSLGLAGDYNEQFF.